One sample yielded the 10 T cell receptor beta chains listed below, sequenced in a study of CD4 T cells in relation to SARS-CoV-2 and coronaviruses. Their antigens remain unidentified. CD4+ T cells from unexposed donors were obtained before the COVID-19 pandemic (2011-2018). CD4+ T cells were isolated from the cells after more than nine days of culture. The table came from immunoSEQ multiplex PCR; TCRdb's copy has only in-frame clones and leaves some out. Among about 24,000 clones listed, more than 60% were seen once. Sequenced material: CD4+ T cells from PBMCs, cultured in vitro. The receptors shown here come from a human donor in good health.

This chain joins TRBV30 and TRBJ2-5; tentatively, D is TRBD1 (6 bases). Trimming removed 1 base at V and 7 bases at J, with 16 bases between. The CDR3 has 14 amino acids. Germline V gene lookup returns CDR1 GTSNPN and CDR2 SVGIG (reference sequence). The CDR3 nucleotides are TGTGCCTGGAGTGGGACAGCGTCGGAGAGGACCCAGTACTTC. It codes for CAWSGTASERTQYF.

This clone has only a few counts. The chain carries TRBV28 and TRBJ1-4, with 7 bases that match TRBD1. V lost 1 base to trimming and J lost 4 bases; unmatched junction nucleotides: 6. Germline CDR1 reads MDHEN; CDR2 reads SYDVKM. The CDR3 spans 16 residues. The CDR3 DNA reads TGTGCCAGCAGTTTATTAGGGGGCAGGGGTAATGAAAAACTGTTTTTT. Amino acid sequence: CASSLLGGRGNEKLFF.

As DNA, the CDR3 is TGTGCCAGCTGGAACAGGGCCACTGAAGCTTTCTTT. This gives the protein CASWNRATEAFF. The chain carries TRBV28 and TRBJ1-1, with a weak D call TRBD1 (6 bases). Germline V CDR1 and CDR2: MDHEN, SYDVKM. Between the trimmed V and J ends, which lost 8 bases and 4 bases, there was a span of 11 bases. There are 12 residues in the CDR3.

V usage is TRBV3-1 (or the pseudogene TRBV3-2) and J usage is TRBJ1-3; tentative D call: TRBD1 (5 bases). The CDR3 runs to 13 residues. Germline assignment: CDR1 LGHDT and CDR2 YNNKEL (reference sequence). Trimming cost V 3 bases and J 2 bases, with 5 bases left between them. In DNA, the CDR3 is TGTGCCAGCAGCCAGACAGCTGGAAACACCATATATTTT. Its protein is CASSQTAGNTIYF.

This chain uses TRBV4-2 with TRBJ2-1; 8 bases match TRBD2. Germline V gives CDR1 LGHNA, CDR2 YNFKEQ. There are 17 residues in the CDR3. The V gene end was trimmed by 3 bases and the J gene end by 5 bases; junction bases not matched to a gene: 12. The CDR3 protein is CASSHNSPGGINNEQFF. The CDR3 bases are TGTGCCAGCAGCCACAACTCCCCGGGAGGGATCAACAATGAGCAGTTCTTC.

This clone was seen a few times. V and J are TRBV9 and TRBJ2-1; the D call may be TRBD1 or TRBD2 (5 bases each). This CDR3 has 14 residues. Trimming shortened V by 5 bases and J by 5 bases, and 14 bases separated the two germline ends. Germline V gene data show CDR1 as SGDLS and CDR2 as YYNGEE. This chain's CDR3 is CASSSRDGHNEQFF. CDR3 DNA: TGTGCCAGCAGTTCCCGGGACGGCCACAATGAGCAGTTCTTC.

The chain uses TRBV2 and TRBJ2-7; D gene uncertain. The V gene lost 6 bases and the J gene lost 3 bases, with 6 bases spanning the gap. CDR1 is SNHLY, CDR2 FYNNEI, per germline. The CDR3 has 11 residues. CDR3 region: CASRPNYEQYF. For the CDR3, the DNA is TGTGCCAGCAGACCCAACTACGAGCAGTACTTC.

This clone showed up just once. The CDR3 sequence is CASSQDGRRPYNEQFF. The DNA for the CDR3 is TGTGCCAGCAGCCAAGATGGCAGACGGCCCTACAATGAGCAGTTCTTC. The chain joins TRBV14 to TRBJ2-1; D unclear. The length of the CDR3 is 16 residues. V was trimmed by 0 bases and J by 2 bases, leaving 11 bases between them. Germline V gene data show CDR1 as SGHDN and CDR2 as FVKESK.

The rearrangement uses TRBV15 and TRBJ1-5; the D is unclear. The CDR3 sequence is 16 residues long. CDR1 is LNHNV and CDR2 is YYDKDF in the germline V gene (reference sequence). The ends were cut back, 0 bases at V and 3 bases at J, with 12 bases in the middle. CDR3 sequence: CATSREVGGNNQPQHF. DNA for the CDR3: TGTGCCACCAGCAGAGAGGTCGGCGGAAACAATCAGCCCCAGCATTTT.

DNA for the CDR3: TGTGCCAGCAGCTTAGCAGGTCTGGGCCTATACGAGCAGTACTTC. Its translation: CASSLAGLGLYEQYF. This chain joins TRBV7-9 and TRBJ2-7; D gene ambiguous. V was shortened by 0 bases and J by 4 bases, with 13 bases between the two germline ends. CDR1 is SEHNR, CDR2 FQNEAQ, per germline (reference sequence). The CDR3 sequence is 15 residues long.